Shown below are 10 T cell receptor beta chains from a single sample sequenced in a study of cytomegalovirus exposure and HLA in healthy donors listed by TCRdb under 2017. Receptor amplification or capture employed the immunoSEQ multiplex PCR assay. The multiplex PCR relied on a mix of 60 forward primers for TCR Vbeta segments and 13 reverse primers for TCR Jbeta segments. Here the immuneACCESS table is served through TCRdb, limited to in-frame sequences with V and J called. Missing clones are a known gap in these copies; in checked studies unresolved V genes cover under half, and the rest lacks a known reason. The sample records 100,000 or so clones, about 81% of which are singletons. The top ten hold around 1.5% of the sample. What was sequenced was PBMCs. These receptor sequences come from a man aged 35-49 years in good health and CMV-seronegative.

This chain connects TRBV6-5 to TRBJ1-6, with 9 bases lining up with TRBD1. Germline CDR1 and CDR2: MNHEY and SVGAGI. The CDR3 contains 14 residues. The V and J ends lost 6 bases and 8 bases, in that order; junction bases with no gene match: 5. The CDR3 nucleotides read TGTGCCAGCAGCTCCGGGACAGGGTATTCACCCCTCCACTTT. Translating gives CASSSGTGYSPLHF.

A single count supports this clone. V is TRBV6-1 and J is TRBJ2-5; 9 bases agree with TRBD1. CDR1 and CDR2 from the germline V gene are MNHNS and SASEGT. Trimming at V came to 7 bases and at J to 0 bases, leaving 6 bases not matched to a gene. The CDR3 covers 15 residues. Written as DNA, the CDR3 is TGTGCCAGCAAGCCCGGGACAGGGAACCAAGAGACCCAGTACTTC. Translation gives CASKPGTGNQETQYF.

The chain employs TRBV11-2 and TRBJ1-2, with D perhaps TRBD1 (5 bases). V lost 5 bases, J lost 7 bases, and 14 bases lay in between. Germline-derived CDR1 and CDR2 are SGHAT and FQNNGV. The CDR3 contains 13 residues. CDR3 in DNA: TGTGCCAGCAGCAGCCAGGGAAAAGCTGGCTACACCTTC. It yields the protein CASSSQGKAGYTF.

This chain connects TRBV6-5 to TRBJ1-1, with TRBD1 identical over 10 bases. The CDR3 consists of 13 residues. Germline loops: CDR1 MNHEY, CDR2 SVGAGI. V was pared by 6 bases and J by 5 bases, with 3 bases of the junction left unmatched. The CDR3 DNA reads TGTGCCAGCAGGGGACAGGGGAGAACTGAAGCTTTCTTT. Protein: CASRGQGRTEAFF.

This chain connects TRBV27 to TRBJ1-6, with TRBD1 identical over 8 bases. Unmatched junction bases numbered 7, after V lost 6 bases and J lost 6 bases. CDR1 is MNHEY and CDR2 is SMNVEV in the germline V gene (reference sequence). CDR3 length: 15 residues. CDR3 DNA sequence: TGTGCCAGCAGCTTCGGGACAGGCGGTAATTCACCCCTCCACTTT. Translated: CASSFGTGGNSPLHF.

The chain carries TRBV7-2 and TRBJ1-5; D remains ambiguous. There are 12 residues in the CDR3. V was cut by 3 bases and J by 7 bases, with 7 bases left in between. CDR1 and CDR2 (germline): SGHTA, FQGNSA. CDR3 loop: CASSFMRQPQHF. DNA of the CDR3: TGTGCCAGCAGCTTCATGAGGCAGCCCCAGCATTTT.

This chain connects TRBV10-3 to TRBJ2-1, with 7 bases lining up with TRBD1. Germline V gene sequence: CDR1 ENHRY, CDR2 SYGVKD. V lost 5 bases, J lost 5 bases, and 3 bases stayed unmatched. This CDR3 is 13 amino acids long. The CDR3 DNA reads TGTGCCATCAGTCGGACAGGCGACAATGAGCAGTTCTTC. Amino acids: CAISRTGDNEQFF.

This clone was observed a handful of times. This CDR3 is CASSTTGPIANSPLHF. CDR3 coding DNA: TGTGCCAGTAGTACCACAGGGCCTATCGCGAATTCACCCCTCCACTTT. The chain uses TRBV19 and TRBJ1-6, with D maybe TRBD1 (6 bases). Germline loops: CDR1 LNHDA, CDR2 SQIVND (reference sequence). Between the trimmed V and J ends, which lost 4 bases and 7 bases, there was a span of 17 bases. The CDR3 covers 16 residues.

The CDR3 region has the DNA TGCGCCAGCAGCTTGGTTGCCGGGAGCTCCTACGAGCAGTACTTC. This translates into CASSLVAGSSYEQYF. J is TRBJ2-7 and V is TRBV5-1; TRBD2 is a possible D gene (6 bases). Trimming took 0 bases from V and 0 from J, leaving 10 bases between them. The CDR3 has 15 residues. Germline values: CDR1 SGHRS, CDR2 YFSETQ.

The rearrangement joins TRBV5-1 to TRBJ2-5; 10 bases map to TRBD2. The length of the CDR3 is 16 residues. V dropped 4 bases and J dropped 5; count of bases not matched to a gene: 11. The germline gives CDR1 SGHRS, CDR2 YFSETQ. CDR3 sequence (DNA): TGCGCCAGCAGCAGGGGGGCTAGCGGGGGTCGGGAGACCCAGTACTTC. It codes for CASSRGASGGRETQYF.